Each of the 14 T cell receptor beta chains below was sequenced from the same sample in a study of T cell responses to AZD1222 COVID-19 vaccine. The assay was immunoSEQ multiplex PCR, and TCRdb's table has in-frame clones only and misses some. This table has 100,000 to 120,000 clones, 92% appearing once. The sample here was peripheral blood, taken 28 days after the second AZD1222 dose. The source is an adult who received the AZD1222 COVID-19 vaccine.

The chain employs TRBV28 and TRBJ2-7, with TRBD1 as a possible D gene (6 bases). Per the germline V gene, CDR1 is MDHEN and CDR2 is SYDVKM. The V end lost 4 bases, the J end lost 6 bases, and 13 bases lay between the germline ends. This CDR3 contains 13 residues. The CDR3, as DNA: TGTGCCAGCAGTTACAGGGTCCCGGGCGAGCAGTACTTC. Protein product: CASSYRVPGEQYF.

This sequence joins TRBV9 and TRBJ2-5; D is undetermined. V was cut by 4 bases and J by 0 bases, with 13 bases left in between. CDR1 is SGDLS and CDR2 is YYNGEE in the germline V gene. CDR3 size: 15 residues. CDR3 in amino acids: CASSPFYQDQETQYF. CDR3 coding DNA: TGTGCCAGCAGCCCCTTCTATCAAGACCAAGAGACCCAGTACTTC. The full variable domain, its missing parts supplied by reference TRBV9 and TRBJ2-5, is DSGVTQTPKHLITATGQRVTLRCSPRSGDLSVYWYQQSLDQGLQFLIQYYNGEERAKGNILERFSAQQFPDLHSELNLSSLELGDSALYFCASSPFYQDQETQYFGPGTRLLVL.

The genes are TRBV18 and TRBJ2-3; a weak D match, TRBD2 (6 bases). Germline loops: CDR1 KGHSH, CDR2 LQKENI. The CDR3 is 17 residues long. V was pared by 2 bases and J by 0 bases, with 15 bases between. CDR3 residues: CASSPSGAGLSTDTQYF. In nucleotides, the CDR3 is TGTGCCAGCTCACCATCGGGAGCCGGACTGAGCACAGATACGCAGTATTTT.

The chain uses TRBV4-1 and TRBJ2-3; TRBD2 aligns across 9 bases. The CDR3 sequence is 16 residues long. Germline V gene sequence: CDR1 MGHRA, CDR2 YSYEKL. Losses at the gene ends were 4 bases for V and 0 bases for J; bases not matched to a gene: 5. The CDR3: CASSPRGGASTDTQYF. The CDR3 DNA sequence: TGCGCCAGCAGCCCACGCGGGGGGGCTAGCACAGATACGCAGTATTTT.

This chain uses TRBV7-2 with TRBJ1-2; 10 nucleotides align to TRBD1. CDR3 length: 16 amino acids. The junction had 8 bases not matched to a gene; V was cut back by 5 bases and J by 2 bases. The germline V gene encodes CDR1 SGHTA and CDR2 FQGNSA. CDR3 DNA: TGTGCCAGCAGCCTCAGACAGGGGGCGACCAACTATGGCTACACCTTC. Its translation: CASSLRQGATNYGYTF. Variable domain in full (rest from reference TRBV7-2 and TRBJ1-2): GAGVSQSPSNKVTEKGKDVELRCDPISGHTALYWYRQSLGQGLEFLIYFQGNSAPDKSGLPSDRFSAERTGGSVSTLTIQRTQQEDSAVYLCASSLRQGATNYGYTFGSGTRLTVV.

The chain couples TRBV20-1 to TRBJ1-2; a possible D gene is TRBD1 (5 bases). The CDR3 runs 11 residues. The germline V and J ends were trimmed by 2 bases and 12 bases, with 13 bases remaining between them. The germline CDR1 and CDR2 sequences are DFQATT and SNEGSKA (reference sequence). CDR3 in amino acids: CSARTTDRDTF. The CDR3 coding sequence is TGCAGTGCTAGAACCACAGACAGAGACACCTTC.

V gene TRBV5-1 combines with J gene TRBJ2-3; 11 nucleotides agree with TRBD2. The V gene end was trimmed by 7 bases and the J gene end by 4 bases; junction bases not matched to a gene: 11. The CDR3 sequence is 16 residues long. CDR1 is SGHRS and CDR2 is YFSETQ in the germline V gene. CDR3 DNA sequence: TGCGCCAGCTCCGATGGTAGCGGGGGGGCATCAGATACGCAGTATTTT. Translation: CASSDGSGGASDTQYF.

This chain connects TRBV7-2 to TRBJ2-5; either TRBD1 or TRBD2 may supply D (6 bases each). Trimming took 6 bases from V and 1 from J, leaving 12 bases between them. The CDR3 has 14 residues. CDR1 is SGHTA, CDR2 FQGNSA, per germline. In nucleotides, the CDR3 is TGTGCCAGCAGGGTCGGGGGCCCCCAAGAGACCCAGTACTTC. Its translation is CASRVGGPQETQYF. Drawing the rest from reference TRBV7-2 and TRBJ2-5, the complete variable domain is GAGVSQSPSNKVTEKGKDVELRCDPISGHTALYWYRQSLGQGLEFLIYFQGNSAPDKSGLPSDRFSAERTGGSVSTLTIQRTQQEDSAVYLCASRVGGPQETQYFGPGTRLLVL.

This clone occurred a few times. In DNA, the CDR3 is TGTGCCAGCAGCCTAAGGACAGGGGGCAGCTATGGCTACACCTTC. It encodes CASSLRTGGSYGYTF. The rearrangement joins TRBV5-6 to TRBJ1-2; 11 bases are a match to TRBD1. The germline V gene encodes CDR1 SGHDT and CDR2 YYEEEE. The CDR3 has 15 amino acids. The V and J ends lost 4 bases and 4 bases, in that order; junction bases with no gene match: 6.

A single count supports this clone. V gene TRBV20-1 combines with J gene TRBJ1-5; D remains ambiguous. The CDR3 consists of 14 residues. V lost 3 bases, J lost 2 bases, and 11 bases lay in between. Germline-derived CDR1 and CDR2 are DFQATT and SNEGSKA (reference sequence). CDR3 bases: TGCAGTGCTAGTAGGGAGGTCCGCAATCAGCCCCAGCATTTT. Amino acids: CSASREVRNQPQHF.

The rearrangement uses TRBV2 and TRBJ1-5, with a weak D call TRBD1 (6 bases). The CDR3 extends over 13 amino acids. CDR1 SNHLY and CDR2 FYNNEI come from the germline V gene. Trimming shortened V by 10 bases and J by 5 bases, and 15 bases separated the two germline ends. This chain's CDR3 is CAITGRGDQPQHF. CDR3 in DNA: TGTGCCATCACAGGGCGTGGAGATCAGCCCCAGCATTTT. Complete variable domain (other parts from reference TRBV2 and TRBJ1-5): EPEVTQTPSHQVTQMGQEVILRCVPISNHLYFYWYRQILGQKVEFLVSFYNNEISEKSEIFDDQFSVERPDGSNFTLKIRSTKLEDSAMYFCAITGRGDQPQHFGDGTRLSIL.

This chain links TRBV5-6 with TRBJ2-2; 15 bases match TRBD2. This CDR3 has 16 residues. Trimming cost V 4 bases and J 6 bases; bases outside gene matches: 4. Per the germline V gene, CDR1 is SGHDT and CDR2 is YYEEEE. CDR3 coding DNA: TGTGCCAGCAGCGGATGGACTAGCGGGGGGGCCGGGGAGCTGTTTTTT. As protein: CASSGWTSGGAGELFF.

The chain uses TRBV2 and TRBJ2-7; no reliable D call. The CDR3 has 11 residues. Trimming left V 8 bases short and J 6 bases short, with 11 bases between. Germline values: CDR1 SNHLY, CDR2 FYNNEI. CDR3 amino acids: CASGYLGEQYF. DNA for the CDR3: TGTGCCAGCGGATATTTGGGCGAGCAGTACTTC.

This clone was seen once. V usage is TRBV7-2 and J usage is TRBJ2-7, with 10 bases fitting TRBD2. CDR1 is SGHTA and CDR2 is FQGNSA in the germline V gene. Trimming at V came to 3 bases and at J to 0 bases, leaving 2 bases not matched to a gene. This CDR3 region has 15 residues. The CDR3 loop is CASSFSGGLSYEQYF. The DNA for the CDR3 is TGTGCCAGCAGCTTTAGCGGGGGGCTCTCCTACGAGCAGTACTTC. Combining the CDR3 with reference TRBV7-2 and TRBJ2-7 gives the whole variable domain GAGVSQSPSNKVTEKGKDVELRCDPISGHTALYWYRQSLGQGLEFLIYFQGNSAPDKSGLPSDRFSAERTGGSVSTLTIQRTQQEDSAVYLCASSFSGGLSYEQYFGPGTRLTVT.